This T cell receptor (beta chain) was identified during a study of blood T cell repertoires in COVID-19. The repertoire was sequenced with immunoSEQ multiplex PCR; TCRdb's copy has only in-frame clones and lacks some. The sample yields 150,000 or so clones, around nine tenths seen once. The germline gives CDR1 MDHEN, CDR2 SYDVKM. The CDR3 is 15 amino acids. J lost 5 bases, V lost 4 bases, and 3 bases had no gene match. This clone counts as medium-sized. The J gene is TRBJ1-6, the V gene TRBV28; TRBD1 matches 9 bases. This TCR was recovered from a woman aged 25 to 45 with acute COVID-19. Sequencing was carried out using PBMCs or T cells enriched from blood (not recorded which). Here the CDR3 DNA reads TGTGCCAGCAGTTCACAGGGGGCCGATAATTCACCCCTCCACTTT. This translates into CASSSQGADNSPLHF.